This is a list of T cell receptor beta chains from one sample in a study of blood T cell repertoires in COVID-19. The repertoire was sequenced with immunoSEQ multiplex PCR; TCRdb's copy has only in-frame clones and lacks some. The data hold tens of thousands of clones, with 87% observed a single time. Sequenced sample: peripheral blood. The receptors come from a male donor with acute or convalescent COVID-19. The CDR3 runs from the conserved cysteine through the conserved F or W. D genes are given only for firm matches. Clone size, where shown, is once, few, many, or a class for clones that have expanded.

V,size,D,J,DNA,CDR3
TRBV28,NA,NA,TRBJ1-5,TGTGCCAGCAGTTCCGATTCGGGGTATCAGCCCCAGCATTTT,CASSSDSGYQPQHF
TRBV5-6,NA,NA,TRBJ2-7,TGTGCCAGCAGCTTGGGACAGTTCTACGAGCAGTACTTC,CASSLGQFYEQYF
TRBV19,NA,TRBD2,TRBJ2-3,TGTGCCAGTAGTAGGGACGGGGGGGGCACAGATACGCAGTATTTT,CASSRDGGGTDTQYF
TRBV11-2,NA,NA,TRBJ2-2,TGTGCCAGCAGCTTAGTTCCGAGGACCGGGGAGCTGTTTTTT,CASSLVPRTGELFF
TRBV5-1,NA,NA,TRBJ2-7,TGCGCCAGCAGCTTGGTGGCAGGGGCTACCTTACCCTACGAGCAGTACTTC,CASSLVAGATLPYEQYF
TRBV5-6,NA,NA,TRBJ1-3,TGTGCCAGCAGCTTGGGGCTCTCTGGAAACACCATATATTTT,CASSLGLSGNTIYF
TRBV6-5,NA,TRBD2,TRBJ2-2,TGTGCCAGCAGTTATCGAGCGGGGGTTTCTACCGGGGAGCTGTTTTTT,CASSYRAGVSTGELFF
TRBV2,once,NA,TRBJ1-1,TGTGCCAGCAGTCCGTCCCGAGAGGGAGCTTTCTTT,CASSPSREGAFF
TRBV10-3,NA,NA,TRBJ1-2,TGTGCCATCAGTGAGTCGGGGGGTCTCGCCTATGGCTACACCTTC,CAISESGGLAYGYTF
TRBV7-8,NA,NA,TRBJ1-2,TGTGCCAGCAGCCCAGGGGTAGATACCTATGGCTACACCTTC,CASSPGVDTYGYTF
TRBV9,NA,TRBD2,TRBJ2-1,TGTGCCAGCAGCGCTCTAGCGGGGTACAATGAGCAGTTCTTC,CASSALAGYNEQFF
TRBV30,NA,NA,TRBJ2-7,TGTGCCTGGAGTGTCCCGGGGGAAGGCTACGAGCAGTACTTC,CAWSVPGEGYEQYF
TRBV18,few,NA,TRBJ1-1,TGTGCCAGCTCACCAGGAGGGGAGTACACTGAAGCTTTCTTT,CASSPGGEYTEAFF
TRBV27,NA,TRBD2,TRBJ2-3,TGTGCCAGCAGTTTAGTCTTACTAGCGGGAACAAGCACAGATACGCAGTATTTT,CASSLVLLAGTSTDTQYF
TRBV3-1/TRBV3-2,NA,NA,TRBJ1-1,TGTGCCAGCAGCCAAGACGGGGGGGGCGTCACTGAAGCTTTCTTT,CASSQDGGGVTEAFF
TRBV5-1,NA,TRBD2,TRBJ2-5,TGCGCCAGCAGCCCGTGGGGACTAGATCAAGAGACCCAGTACTTC,CASSPWGLDQETQYF
TRBV7-2,NA,NA,TRBJ1-2,TGTGCCAGCAGCACGTACTACGAGGTTTATTATGGCTACACCTTC,CASSTYYEVYYGYTF
TRBV27,NA,TRBD1,TRBJ1-1,TGTGCCAGAAGACTTGGCGGGACAGGGGTCGCTGAAGCTTTCTTT,CARRLGGTGVAEAFF
TRBV19,NA,NA,TRBJ1-4,TGTGCCAGTAGTATTTCTCCGGTCCCGGGTGAAAAACTGTTTTTT,CASSISPVPGEKLFF
TRBV5-1,NA,TRBD2,TRBJ2-7,TGCGCCAGCAGCTTGGCAAGGGACTACTCCTACGAGCAGTACTTC,CASSLARDYSYEQYF
TRBV5-1,NA,TRBD1,TRBJ1-2,TGCGCCAGCAGACCCCAGACAGGGGAGAACTATGGCTACACCTTC,CASRPQTGENYGYTF
TRBV9,few,TRBD1,TRBJ2-7,TGTGCCAGCAGCCCCACGACCAGGCCGGGACAGGGGGTCTTAAGCTCCTACGAGCAGTACTTC,CASSPTTRPGQGVLSSYEQYF
TRBV12-3/TRBV12-4,NA,NA,TRBJ1-6,TGTGCCAGCAGCCTGGGAGGGGAGACACCCCTCCACTTT,CASSLGGETPLHF
TRBV2,NA,TRBD2,TRBJ2-3,TGTGCCAGCAGTGAAGCGACTAGCGGGGTGGGAGATACGCAGTATTTT,CASSEATSGVGDTQYF